This TCR beta chain came from a study of T cell repertoires in cytomegalovirus infection. Study at large: Public TCR beta signatures were indicative of both CMV infection and a matching HLA type.

Notes on the study in general: CMV carriers with the relevant HLA were identified by cumulative public TCR beta family frequency.

TCRdb fed the reads into MiXCR, producing one record per CDR3 protein. The sample contains about 71,000 distinct CDR3 sequences, approximately 20% of which appear only once. This clonotype was detected only a few times. Its matching antigen is unknown. V gave up 6 bases and J gave up 0 bases; unmatched junction bases: 2. CDR3 length equals 14 residues. Germline V gene lookup returns CDR1 SEHNR and CDR2 FQNEAQ (reference sequence). J is TRBJ2-3 and V is TRBV7-9; 8 bases align to TRBD2. Sequences were derived from CD8+ T cells from cultured PBMCs, sampled from culture after CMV antigen stimulation. The clonotype comes from a human donor in good health (CMV status not recorded). Some clones in this sample may be carry-over from other donors' samples. The CDR3 is CASSRLASTDTQYF. Here the CDR3 DNA reads TGTGCCAGCAGTCGACTAGCGAGCACAGATACGCAGTATTTT.